These 23 T cell receptor beta chains were all obtained from the same sample, sequenced in a study of T cell responses to AZD1222 COVID-19 vaccine. Repertoires were generated with immunoSEQ multiplex PCR, while TCRdb's copy carries only in-frame clones and drops some. The table lists 95,000 to 110,000 clones, around nine tenths of them singletons. Here the sequenced sample was peripheral blood, taken on day 0 of AZD1222 vaccination. The receptor set was obtained from an adult in good health.

The chain couples TRBV9 to TRBJ2-7; D may be TRBD1 or TRBD2 (6 bases each). Between the trimmed V and J ends, which lost 7 bases and 6 bases, there was a span of 8 bases. The CDR3 sequence is 10 residues long. Per the germline V gene, CDR1 is SGDLS and CDR2 is YYNGEE. The CDR3 loop is CASSGAEQYF. Written as DNA, the CDR3 is TGTGCCAGCTCGGGGGCCGAGCAGTACTTC. Combining the CDR3 with reference TRBV9 and TRBJ2-7 gives the whole variable domain DSGVTQTPKHLITATGQRVTLRCSPRSGDLSVYWYQQSLDQGLQFLIQYYNGEERAKGNILERFSAQQFPDLHSELNLSSLELGDSALYFCASSGAEQYFGPGTRLTVT.

Only one count was recorded for this clone. The rearrangement joins TRBV11-3 to TRBJ2-5, with 7 bases that match TRBD1. Germline V lookup: CDR1 SGHNT, CDR2 YENEEA. There are 14 residues in the CDR3. V shed 3 bases and J 5 bases; nucleotides not matched to a gene: 6. As DNA, the CDR3 is TGTGCCAGCAGCTTGGGCAGGGGGTCGGAGACCCAGTACTTC. This sequence encodes CASSLGRGSETQYF.

This clone was observed a handful of times. The CDR3 DNA follows: TGTGCCAGCAGTTTGACCGGGACAGTGACCTATGGCTACACCTTC. It yields the protein CASSLTGTVTYGYTF. This rearrangement joins TRBV6-5 to TRBJ1-2, with 7 nucleotides matching TRBD1. CDR1 is MNHEY and CDR2 is SVGAGI in the germline V gene. Trimming took 4 bases from V and 4 from J; bases not matched to a gene: 9. This CDR3 is 15 amino acids long.

The CDR3 is CASSPGQLYEQYF. CDR3 nucleotide sequence: TGCGCCAGCAGCCCCGGTCAACTCTACGAGCAGTACTTC. The rearrangement uses TRBV5-1 and TRBJ2-7; D is unclear. Germline CDR1 SGHRS, CDR2 YFSETQ. The CDR3 has 13 residues. The ends were cut back, 4 bases at V and 3 bases at J, with 11 bases in the middle.

The chain uses TRBV7-2 and TRBJ2-3, with 7 bases that match TRBD2. The junction had 6 bases not matched to a gene; V was cut back by 3 bases and J by 0 bases. The CDR3 sequence is 16 residues long. The germline CDR1 and CDR2 sequences are SGHTA and FQGNSA. Written as DNA, the CDR3 is TGTGCCAGCAGCTTGGTCGGGACTACGAGCACAGATACGCAGTATTTT. Its protein is CASSLVGTTSTDTQYF.

This clone turned up a few times. This sequence joins TRBV27 and TRBJ1-1, with 9 bases matching TRBD1. This CDR3 contains 15 residues. CDR1 and CDR2 (germline): MNHEY, SMNVEV (reference sequence). After removal of 2 bases from V and 4 bases from J, the junction contained 5 bases not matched to a gene. The CDR3 protein is CASSLPGTGSTEAFF. DNA for the CDR3: TGTGCCAGCAGTTTACCCGGGACAGGGAGCACTGAAGCTTTCTTT.

CDR3 protein: CASSFQGIGGYTF. In DNA form, the CDR3 reads TGTGCCAGCAGCTTCCAGGGGATCGGTGGCTACACCTTC. V usage is TRBV5-4 and J usage is TRBJ1-2, with D perhaps TRBD1 (6 bases). The germline gives CDR1 SGHNT, CDR2 YYREEE (reference sequence). The CDR3 length is 13 residues. The V end lost 2 bases, the J end lost 7 bases, and 12 bases lay between the germline ends.

J is TRBJ2-5 and V is TRBV3-1 (or the pseudogene TRBV3-2), with D possibly matching TRBD2 (6 bases). The V gene's germline CDR1 is LGHDT and CDR2 YNNKEL (reference sequence). CDR3 length: 15 amino acids. V shed 3 bases and J shed 7 bases, with 18 bases lying between them. Here the CDR3 DNA reads TGTGCCAGCAGCCAGGCATCTAGCGCGTCTGGGACCCAGTACTTC. Protein: CASSQASSASGTQYF.

The gene calls are TRBV6-5 and TRBJ2-7; no clear D. The CDR3 loop spans 14 amino acids. Trimming removed 7 bases at V and 0 bases at J, with 13 bases between. Germline CDR1 MNHEY, CDR2 SVGAGI. The CDR3 DNA is TGTGCCAGCACTCTTACATATCTCTCCTACGAGCAGTACTTC. This codes for CASTLTYLSYEQYF.

CDR3 DNA: TGTGCCAGCAGCGCCTTTAACAGGGCGGACACTGAAGCTTTCTTT. Translation: CASSAFNRADTEAFF. This chain uses TRBV9 with TRBJ1-1; possibly TRBD1 for D (6 bases). CDR3 size: 15 residues. Trimming removed 3 bases from V and 3 bases from J, with 15 bases in between. The germline gives CDR1 SGDLS, CDR2 YYNGEE.

J is TRBJ1-1 and V is TRBV28; D is perhaps TRBD1 (5 bases). The CDR3 has 15 residues. V was cut by 6 bases and J by 2 bases, with 16 bases left in between. Per the germline V gene, CDR1 is MDHEN and CDR2 is SYDVKM. CDR3 sequence: CASSLGGTGNTEAFF. The CDR3 coding sequence is TGTGCCAGCAGCTTAGGCGGGACCGGAAACACTGAAGCTTTCTTT.

The V gene is TRBV6-6, the J gene TRBJ1-2; D not certain. Trimming took off 2 bases at V and 2 bases at J, with 6 bases between the two ends. Germline CDR1 reads MNHNY; CDR2 reads SVGAGI (reference sequence). CDR3 size: 13 residues. The CDR3 sequence is CASSYEQNYGYTF. The CDR3 bases are TGTGCCAGCAGTTACGAACAGAACTATGGCTACACCTTC.

The gene calls are TRBV10-1 and TRBJ1-1, with 7 bases matching TRBD1. Germline CDR1 WNHNN, CDR2 SYGVQD (reference sequence). Losses at the gene ends were 2 bases for V and 4 bases for J; bases not matched to a gene: 4. The CDR3 has 14 residues. The CDR3 region is CASSERQGVTEAFF. The CDR3 DNA sequence: TGCGCCAGCAGTGAGCGACAGGGTGTCACTGAAGCTTTCTTT.

The gene calls are TRBV2 and TRBJ1-1, with D possibly matching TRBD1 (5 bases). Germline loops: CDR1 SNHLY, CDR2 FYNNEI. The V end was cut by 7 bases, the J end by 5 bases, with 11 bases between. This CDR3 is built from 12 residues. DNA for the CDR3: TGTGCCAGCAATAGGGGTTGGACTGAAGCTTTCTTT. This translates into CASNRGWTEAFF.

The chain joins TRBV6-5 to TRBJ2-5; tentative D call: TRBD1 (6 bases). V lost 0 bases, J lost 4 bases, and 9 bases lay in between. The CDR3 is 14 residues long. Germline CDR1 reads MNHEY; CDR2 reads SVGAGI. This CDR3 is CASSYSGGVETQYF. The CDR3, as DNA: TGTGCCAGCAGTTACTCAGGGGGTGTAGAGACCCAGTACTTC.

The genes are TRBV29-1 and TRBJ2-1; 11 bases line up with TRBD2. The junction had 6 bases not matched to a gene; V was cut back by 8 bases and J by 6 bases. Per germline, CDR1 SQVTM and CDR2 ANQGSEA. The CDR3 contains 13 residues. The CDR3 loop is CSRTSGSGNEQFF. The CDR3 DNA reads as TGCAGCCGCACTAGCGGGAGTGGCAATGAGCAGTTCTTC.

This chain joins TRBV6-2 or TRBV6-3 and TRBJ2-2, with D possibly TRBD1 on 6 matching bases. This CDR3 is built from 14 residues. V lost 6 bases and J lost 5, with 13 bases in between. Germline V gene lookup returns CDR1 MNHEY and CDR2 SVGEGT. CDR3 sequence (DNA): TGTGCCAGCAGGCCTACAGGGAAGACCGGGGAGCTGTTTTTT. This translates into CASRPTGKTGELFF.

The chain carries TRBV19 and TRBJ1-1; no clear D gene. Germline CDR1 LNHDA, CDR2 SQIVND (reference sequence). This CDR3 contains 13 residues. Trimming cost V 6 bases and J 3 bases, with 11 bases left between them. The CDR3 nucleotides read TGTGCCAGTAGACGTCAGGATTACACTGAAGCTTTCTTT. Amino acids: CASRRQDYTEAFF.

This chain uses TRBV7-9 with TRBJ1-5; 8 bases line up with TRBD1. Trimming at V came to 3 bases and at J to 2 bases, leaving 3 bases not matched to a gene. The CDR3 length is 15 residues. Looked up from germline, CDR1 is SEHNR and CDR2 is FQNEAQ (reference sequence). CDR3 DNA sequence: TGTGCCAGCAGCTTCGGGACAGGCCGCAATCAGCCCCAGCATTTT. Its protein product is CASSFGTGRNQPQHF.

V gene TRBV28 combines with J gene TRBJ2-7; D gene ambiguous. Between the trimmed V and J ends, which lost 2 bases and 3 bases, there was a span of 14 bases. The CDR3 is 15 residues long. Looked up from germline, CDR1 is MDHEN and CDR2 is SYDVKM. As DNA, the CDR3 is TGTGCCAGCAGTTTAAGTGGCGGAAAAGTCTACGAGCAGTACTTC. The encoded protein is CASSLSGGKVYEQYF.

The CDR3: CASSYRDTGELFF. The CDR3 bases are TGTGCCAGCAGTTACAGGGACACCGGGGAGCTGTTTTTT. This chain uses TRBV6-2 or TRBV6-3 with TRBJ2-2; D is uncertain. The ends were cut back, 2 bases at V and 3 bases at J, with 4 bases in the middle. The CDR3 contains 13 residues. CDR1 and CDR2 (germline): MNHEY, SVGEGT.

This chain links TRBV7-2 with TRBJ1-5; D is uncertain. Trimming removed 1 base from V and 4 bases from J, with 14 bases in between. The CDR3 contains 16 residues. Germline V gene lookup returns CDR1 SGHTA and CDR2 FQGNSA. DNA of the CDR3: TGTGCCAGCAGCTTAGAACCCCCCAGACCGAATCAGCCCCAGCATTTT. This encodes CASSLEPPRPNQPQHF.

The CDR3 sequence: CASSLAQSRGEAFF. In nucleotides, the CDR3 is TGTGCCAGCAGCTTGGCCCAAAGTAGAGGTGAAGCTTTCTTT. The chain joins TRBV5-6 to TRBJ1-1; D remains unclear. CDR1 is SGHDT, CDR2 YYEEEE, per germline. This CDR3 spans 14 amino acids. V lost 0 bases, J lost 7 bases, and 13 bases lay in between. Filled out from reference TRBV5-6 and TRBJ1-1, the complete variable domain reads DAGVTQSPTHLIKTRGQQVTLRCSPKSGHDTVSWYQQALGQGPQFIFQYYEEEERQRGNFPDRFSGHQFPNYSSELNVNALLLGDSALYLCASSLAQSRGEAFFGQGTRLTVV.